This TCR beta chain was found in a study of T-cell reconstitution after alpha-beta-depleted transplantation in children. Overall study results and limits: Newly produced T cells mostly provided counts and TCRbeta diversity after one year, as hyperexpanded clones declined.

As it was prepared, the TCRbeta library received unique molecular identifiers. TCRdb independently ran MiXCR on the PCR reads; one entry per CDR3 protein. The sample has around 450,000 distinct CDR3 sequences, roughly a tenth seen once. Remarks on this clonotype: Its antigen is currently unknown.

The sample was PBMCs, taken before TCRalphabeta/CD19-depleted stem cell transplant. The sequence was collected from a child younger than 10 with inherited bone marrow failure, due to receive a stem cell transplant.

CDR3 nucleotide sequence: TGCGCCAGCAGTCAATCTGAAGGACAGGGACAAGAGACCCAGTACTTC. It encodes CASSQSEGQGQETQYF. The gene calls are TRBV23-1 and TRBJ2-5, with 8 bases matching TRBD1. TRBV23-1 is annotated as an ORF whose role is uncertain. V trimming: 0 bases; J trimming: 2 bases; junction bases outside the gene matches: 5. The CDR3 is 16 amino acids.